This TCR beta chain comes out of a study of blood T cell repertoires in COVID-19. Using immunoSEQ multiplex PCR, the repertoire was profiled, and TCRdb retains in-frame clones only, with some absent. The profile covers roughly 200,000 clones, with more than 75% appearing a single time and around a sixth taken by the ten largest. This clone was counted once. This TCR was recovered from a person between 70 and 80 years old with COVID-19, enrolled during active disease. Sequencing was carried out using peripheral blood.

CDR3 sequence: CASSLTHNTDTQYF. For the CDR3, the DNA is TGTGCCAGCAGCTTAACGCACAACACAGATACGCAGTATTTT. This chain joins TRBV7-3 and TRBJ2-3; no clear D gene. This CDR3 contains 14 residues. The ends were cut back, 0 bases at V and 2 bases at J, with 6 bases in the middle. The germline V gene has CDR1 SGHTA and CDR2 FQGTGA.